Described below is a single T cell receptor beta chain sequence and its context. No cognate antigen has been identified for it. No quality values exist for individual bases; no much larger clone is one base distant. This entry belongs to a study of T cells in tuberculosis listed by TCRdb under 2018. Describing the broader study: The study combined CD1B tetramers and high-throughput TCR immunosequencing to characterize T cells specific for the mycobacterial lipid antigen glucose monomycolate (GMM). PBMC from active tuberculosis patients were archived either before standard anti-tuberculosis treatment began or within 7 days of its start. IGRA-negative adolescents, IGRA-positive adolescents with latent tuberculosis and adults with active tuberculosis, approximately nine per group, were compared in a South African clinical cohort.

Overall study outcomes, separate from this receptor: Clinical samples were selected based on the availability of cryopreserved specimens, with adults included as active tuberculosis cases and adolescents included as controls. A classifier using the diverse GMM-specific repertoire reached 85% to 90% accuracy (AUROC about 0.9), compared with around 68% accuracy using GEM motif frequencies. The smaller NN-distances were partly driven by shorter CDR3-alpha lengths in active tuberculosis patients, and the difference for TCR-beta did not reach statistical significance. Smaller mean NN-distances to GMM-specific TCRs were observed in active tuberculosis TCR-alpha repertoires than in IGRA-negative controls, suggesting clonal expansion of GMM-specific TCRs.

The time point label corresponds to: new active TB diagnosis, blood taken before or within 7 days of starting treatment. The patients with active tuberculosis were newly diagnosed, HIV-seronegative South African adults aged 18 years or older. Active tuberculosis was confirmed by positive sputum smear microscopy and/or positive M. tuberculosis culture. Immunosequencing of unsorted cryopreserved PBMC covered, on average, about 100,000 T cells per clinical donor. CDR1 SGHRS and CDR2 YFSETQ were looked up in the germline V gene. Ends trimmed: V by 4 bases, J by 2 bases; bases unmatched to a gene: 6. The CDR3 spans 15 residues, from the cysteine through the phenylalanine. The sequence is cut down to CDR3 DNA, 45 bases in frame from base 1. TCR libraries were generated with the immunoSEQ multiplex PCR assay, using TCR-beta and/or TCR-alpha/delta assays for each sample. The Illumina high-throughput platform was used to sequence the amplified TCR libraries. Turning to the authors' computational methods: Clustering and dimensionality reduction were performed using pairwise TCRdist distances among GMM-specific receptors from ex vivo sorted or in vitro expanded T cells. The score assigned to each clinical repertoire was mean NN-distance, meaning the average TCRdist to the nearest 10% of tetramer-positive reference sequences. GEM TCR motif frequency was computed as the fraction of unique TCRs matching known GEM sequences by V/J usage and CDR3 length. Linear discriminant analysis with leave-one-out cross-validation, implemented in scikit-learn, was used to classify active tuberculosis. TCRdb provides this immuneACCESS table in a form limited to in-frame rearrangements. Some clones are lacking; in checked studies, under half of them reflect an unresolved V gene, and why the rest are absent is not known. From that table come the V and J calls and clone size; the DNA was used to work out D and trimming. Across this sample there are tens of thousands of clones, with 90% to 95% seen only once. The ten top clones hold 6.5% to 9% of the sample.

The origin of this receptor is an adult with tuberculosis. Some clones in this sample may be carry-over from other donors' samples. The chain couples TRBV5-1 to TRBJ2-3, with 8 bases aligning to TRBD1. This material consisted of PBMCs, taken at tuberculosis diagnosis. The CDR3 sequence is CASSRKTGDTDTQYF. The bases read TGCGCCAGCAGCCGGAAGACAGGGGACACAGATACGCAGTATTTT.